The TCR beta chain described here comes from a study of Ad26.COV2.S vaccination and SARS-CoV-2 variants. Per the germline V gene, CDR1 is SEHNR and CDR2 is FQNEAQ (reference sequence). V trimming: 6 bases; J trimming: 4 bases; junction bases outside the gene matches: 8. This CDR3 is 15 amino acids long. Assay: immunoSEQ multiplex PCR; the TCRdb copy retains only in-frame clones and omits some. The sample carries about 400,000 clones, 83% recorded once. Treatment specified: approximately 18 received Ad26.COV2.S at low or high dose, single or two shots; several received placebo; per-sample allocation not given. Collection of the samples took place on day 63 after the first injection of vaccine or placebo.

The V call is TRBV7-9, the J call TRBJ2-2; 7 bases agree with TRBD1. The source material was peripheral blood, sampled in a trial of Ad26.COV2.S vaccine versus placebo. This sequence was found in a person between 18 and 59 years old who received the Ad26.COV2.S COVID-19 vaccine or a placebo. For the CDR3, the DNA is TGTGCCAGCAGTCGAAGGGGGCAGGGCACCGGGGAGCTGTTTTTT. Protein sequence: CASSRRGQGTGELFF.